The 7 T cell receptor beta chains below come from one sample, sequenced in a study of blood T cell repertoires in COVID-19. TCRdb's copy holds only in-frame clones and misses some; the assay was immunoSEQ multiplex PCR. The repertoire holds 300,000 or so clones, with 85% to 90% as singletons. The sequencing sample was made of peripheral blood. All receptors come from a woman younger than 45 with COVID-19, enrolled during active disease.

This sequence joins TRBV5-6 and TRBJ2-3; 7 positions match TRBD1. CDR1 is SGHDT, CDR2 YYEEEE, per germline. V shed 0 bases, J shed 6 bases, and the junction held 13 bases outside the gene matches. The CDR3 is 17 residues long. The CDR3 here is CASSLAAAAGGRDTQYF. For the CDR3, the DNA is TGTGCCAGCAGCTTGGCGGCGGCGGCAGGGGGAAGGGATACGCAGTATTTT.

The rearrangement links TRBV5-4 to TRBJ2-7, with D tentatively TRBD2 (6 bases). Germline CDR1 is SGHNT and CDR2 is YYREEE (reference sequence). V lost 2 bases, J lost 0 bases, and 15 bases lay in between. CDR3 length: 16 amino acids. Here the CDR3 reads CASSFRASAHSYEQYF. The DNA for the CDR3 is TGTGCCAGCAGCTTTAGGGCTAGCGCCCACTCCTACGAGCAGTACTTC.

This clone was seen a handful of times. The rearrangement links TRBV5-4 to TRBJ2-7; 8 bases agree with TRBD1. The CDR3 covers 12 residues. Germline loops: CDR1 SGHNT, CDR2 YYREEE (reference sequence). V lost 4 bases and J lost 6; bases outside the gene matches: 3. The CDR3 sequence: CASSPTGVEQYF. CDR3 sequence (DNA): TGTGCCAGCAGCCCGACAGGGGTCGAGCAGTACTTC.

The chain recombines TRBV10-3 with TRBJ1-1, with D hard to call. The ends were cut back, 7 bases at V and 0 bases at J, with 9 bases in the middle. The CDR3 extends over 13 amino acids. Germline V gives CDR1 ENHRY, CDR2 SYGVKD. CDR3 DNA: TGTGCCATCAAAGAACAGCTGAACACTGAAGCTTTCTTT. Translated: CAIKEQLNTEAFF.

The rearrangement joins TRBV5-5 to TRBJ1-4; tentative D call: TRBD1 (6 bases). Germline lookup yields CDR1 SGHKS and CDR2 YYEKEE (reference sequence). The CDR3 sequence is 17 residues long. The V gene lost 4 bases and the J gene lost 7 bases, with 23 bases spanning the gap. CDR3 sequence reads: CASSLGAAAPRGEKLFF. Written as DNA, the CDR3 is TGTGCCAGCAGCCTGGGGGCAGCGGCACCCCGGGGTGAAAAACTGTTTTTT.

This chain links TRBV18 with TRBJ2-3; D may be TRBD2 (5 bases). Germline V gene data show CDR1 as KGHSH and CDR2 as LQKENI. With 2 bases removed from V and 0 bases from J, the gap between germline ends came to 6 bases. This CDR3 spans 14 amino acids. CDR3 loop: CASSPSGSTDTQYF. Here the CDR3 DNA reads TGTGCCAGCTCACCATCGGGGAGCACAGATACGCAGTATTTT.

The rearrangement links TRBV7-6 to TRBJ2-3; 9 bases align to TRBD1. The V and J ends lost 5 bases and 4 bases, in that order; junction bases with no gene match: 7. In germline, CDR1 is SGHVS, CDR2 FNYEAQ. The CDR3 runs to 15 residues. The CDR3 DNA reads TGTGCCAGCAGCGCGCCGGGACAGGGATCAGATACGCAGTATTTT. The encoded protein is CASSAPGQGSDTQYF. Complete variable domain (other parts from reference TRBV7-6 and TRBJ2-3): GAGVSQSPRYKVTKRGQDVALRCDPISGHVSLYWYRQALGQGPEFLTYFNYEAQQDKSGLPNDRFSAERPEGSISTLTIQRTEQRDSAMYRCASSAPGQGSDTQYFGPGTRLTVL.